These 29 T cell receptor delta chains share one sample of origin, sequenced in a study of gamma-delta T cells after stem cell transplantation (dated by TCRdb to 2016 to 2018). The library was built by means of RT-PCR. Sequencing used an Illumina MiSeq. TCRdb recomputed clones from the public reads with CATT; identical DNA rows were then combined. The sample yields 1,000 to 1,500 delta-chain clones; approximately 38% were counted once. The ten largest clones represent under 60% of the sample. The source material was gamma-delta T cells. Source of these receptors: a human donor. It is not recorded whose cells these are; they may come from a transplant donor.

The V call is TRDV2, the J call TRDJ1; possible D gene TRDD3, 5 bases. CDR1 GEAIGNYY and CDR2 EKD come from the germline V gene. The length of the CDR3 is 16 residues. V lost 0 bases and J 11 bases, leaving 24 bases between the germline ends. The CDR3 nucleotides read TGTGCCTGTGACACCGTGGTTCCGGGGGTAGAGAGGATGCTCATCTTT. The encoded protein is CACDTVVPGVERMLIF.

The CDR3 loop is CAYRSVCWPRGSDKLIF. CDR3 in DNA: TGTGCTTATAGGAGCGTTTGTTGGCCCAGAGGCTCCGATAAACTCATCTTT. The chain is built from TRAV38-2/DV8 and TRDJ1; D remains unclear. CDR3 size: 17 residues. V was clipped by 0 bases and J by 3 bases, with 18 bases between them. Looked up from germline, CDR1 is TSESDYY and CDR2 is QEAYKQQN.

The chain couples TRDV3 to TRDJ1, with D tentatively TRDD3 (6 bases). V was cut by 2 bases and J by 3 bases, with 19 bases left in between. The CDR3 runs to 15 residues. Per germline, CDR1 TVYSNPD and CDR2 GDNSRS (reference sequence). The CDR3 coding sequence is TGTGCCTTTTCCCAACGGGGGGACCTCGCCGATAAACTCATCTTT. It is translated as CAFSQRGDLADKLIF.

On this clone: A clone one base away is much larger, so this may be a read error. The identical CDR3 is also encoded by other nucleotide sequences in the sample. The chain uses TRDV2 and TRDJ1, with D tentatively TRDD3 (5 bases). The CDR3 is 13 residues long. The V gene's germline CDR1 is GEAIGNYY and CDR2 EKD. CDR3: CACDGLGDDKLIF. As DNA, the CDR3 is TGTGCCTGTGACGGTCTCGGGGACGATAAGCTCATCTTT.

By share of the sample, this clone is large. This chain connects TRDV2 to TRDJ1; D is possibly TRDD3 (6 bases). Germline CDR1 reads GEAIGNYY; CDR2 reads EKD. The CDR3 is 15 amino acids. The V end lost 0 bases, the J end lost 0 bases, and 10 bases lay between the germline ends. The CDR3 sequence: CACDTLGIYTDKLIF. The DNA of the CDR3 is TGTGCCTGTGACACCCTGGGGATCTACACCGATAAACTCATCTTT.

The J segment is TRDJ1; no V gene was assigned. CDR3 length equals 12 residues. CDR3 region: CATVGFTDKLIF. CDR3 nucleotide sequence: TGTGCCACCGTTGGGTTCACCGATAAACTCATCTTT.

The chain couples TRDV2 to TRDJ1, with TRDD3 identical over 9 bases. Looked up from germline, CDR1 is GEAIGNYY and CDR2 is EKD. Trimming at V came to 6 bases and at J to 3 bases, leaving 4 bases not matched to a gene. This CDR3 is 13 amino acids long. The CDR3 is CACWGIGADKLIF. DNA of the CDR3: TGTGCCTGTTGGGGGATAGGCGCCGATAAACTCATCTTT.

To note about this clone: One end of the junction is discordant with germline, which a read error may explain. The sample has other DNA sequences that encode this CDR3 too. This sequence joins TRDV1 and TRDJ1; 10 bases agree with TRDD3. The CDR3 sequence is 21 residues long. Germline CDR1 is TSWWSYY and CDR2 is QGS. CDR3 residues: CALGELPSWGILPFYTDKLIF. As DNA, the CDR3 is TGTGCCCTTGGGGAACTGCCCTCTTGGGGGATACTTCCATTCTACACCGATAAACTCATCTTT.

Only a few counts were recorded for this clone. The rearrangement joins TRDV1 to TRDJ2, with 11 bases that match TRDD3. Trimming took 2 bases from V and 6 from J; bases not matched to a gene: 26. The CDR3 is 23 residues long. Germline CDR1 is TSWWSYY and CDR2 is QGS. The DNA of the CDR3 is TGTGCTCTTGGGGAAGTCGATGGGTTCCTACTCCTTGACTGGGGGATAAATCCAGCACAACTCTTCTTT. This codes for CALGEVDGFLLLDWGINPAQLFF.

J is TRDJ1 and V is TRDV1; 13 nucleotides line up with TRDD3. This CDR3 contains 22 residues. Germline V CDR1 and CDR2: TSWWSYY, QGS. The trim removed 1 base at V and 1 base at J, leaving 18 bases unmatched. Here the CDR3 DNA reads TGTGCTCTTGGGGAACCCCTCCTAGGGGGCCTTTACTGGGGGATACGCACCGATAAACTCATCTTT. As protein: CALGEPLLGGLYWGIRTDKLIF.

A remark on this clone: With only one base between it and a far larger clone, this is likely a read error. The chain carries TRDV1 and TRDJ1, with 7 bases lining up with TRDD3. V gave up 2 bases and J gave up 7 bases; unmatched junction bases: 28. Germline CDR1 TSWWSYY, CDR2 QGS. The CDR3 extends over 21 amino acids. This CDR3 is CALGEASSLLTYWGPPGKLIF. DNA for the CDR3: TGTGCTCTTGGGGAAGCCTCCTCCCTGCTGACTTACTGGGGCCCTCCGGGTAAACTCATCTTT.

This clone was counted only a few times. This chain uses TRDV2 with TRDJ3, with a tentative D call TRDD3 (6 bases). The CDR3 sequence is 19 residues long. Deletions cut 1 base from V and 0 bases from J, with 15 bases between. Per the germline V gene, CDR1 is GEAIGNYY and CDR2 is EKD. The CDR3 region is CACDTGGLRSSWDTRQMFF. As DNA, the CDR3 is TGTGCCTGTGACACGGGGGGACTACGGAGCTCCTGGGACACCCGACAGATGTTTTTC.

The table lists this clone with a few counts. A single base is all that separates this from a far larger clone, so a read error is likely. The chain is built from TRDV2 and TRDJ1, with D unresolved. CDR1 and CDR2 from the germline V gene are GEAIGNYY and EKD. The CDR3 runs 15 residues. The CDR3 spells CAFETPISHADKLIF. CDR3 coding DNA: TGTGCCTTTGAGACCCCTATATCCCACGCCGATAAACTCATCTTC.

In this sample, this clone turned up a few times. Additional DNA sequences in this sample encode the identical CDR3. This chain joins TRDV1 and TRDJ1, with TRDD3 matching 9 bases. Germline values: CDR1 TSWWSYY, CDR2 QGS. J lost 1 base, V lost 4 bases, and 22 bases had no gene match. There are 21 residues in the CDR3. CDR3 DNA: TGTGCTCTTGGGGGACCTCCGGTACTGGGGGACACCCTATTGACCACCGATAAACTCATCTTT. Its translation is CALGGPPVLGDTLLTTDKLIF.

V is TRDV2 and J is TRDJ1; 8 bases align to TRDD3. Germline CDR1 is GEAIGNYY and CDR2 is EKD. Losses at the gene ends were 3 bases for V and 0 bases for J; bases not matched to a gene: 11. This CDR3 has 17 amino acids. CDR3: CACDPVLGVPNTDKLIF. The CDR3 nucleotides are TGTGCCTGTGACCCCGTACTGGGGGTCCCTAACACCGATAAACTCATCTTT.

With regard to this clone: A read error may be the cause here, since a much bigger clone is one base away. Other DNA variants within this sample encode the same CDR3. The chain carries TRDV1 and TRDJ1, with D possibly being TRDD2 (8 bases). The germline gives CDR1 TSWWSYY, CDR2 QGS. The CDR3 has 29 amino acids. The CDR3, as DNA: TGTGCTCTTGGGGAACTGGGTTTCTTCCTAAGGCCGCCTGGGGGCTGGATGGGAGTAGGTACTTCCTACACCGACAAACTCATCTTT. As protein: CALGELGFFLRPPGGWMGVGTSYTDKLIF.

The sample holds a few counts of this clone. A read error is the likely source, as a far larger clone sits one nucleotide away. The sample carries other DNA sequences with the same CDR3. The J gene is TRDJ3, the V gene TRDV2; 7 nucleotides line up with TRDD3. The germline CDR1 and CDR2 sequences are GEAIGNYY and EKD. This CDR3 has 25 amino acids. V lost 0 bases, J lost 1 base, and 26 bases stayed unmatched. This CDR3 is CACDTVSGWGTPLRLSSWDTRQMFF. In DNA, the CDR3 is TGTGCCTGTGACACCGTGAGTGGGTGGGGGACCCCGCTTCGTTTATCGTCCTGGGACACCCGACAGATGTTTTTC.

The rearrangement links TRDV2 to TRDJ1, with D possibly matching TRDD3 (6 bases). CDR1 and CDR2 from the germline V gene are GEAIGNYY and EKD. Trimming left V 0 bases short and J 0 bases short, with 31 bases between. The CDR3 has 22 residues. The CDR3 DNA reads TGTGCCTGTGACACCGTGGGAGGCCTTGGGGTGGGGGCCCGGAGCCACACCGATAAACTCATCTTT. This gives the protein CACDTVGGLGVGARSHTDKLIF.

Concerning this clone itself: This likely came from a read error, as a far larger clone is one base away. The J gene is TRDJ1, the V gene TRAV29/DV5, with TRDD3 identical over 9 bases. The length of the CDR3 is 23 residues. With 0 bases clipped from V and 0 bases from J, the junction kept 27 bases outside the gene matches. From germline, CDR1 is NSMFDY and CDR2 ISSIKDK. As DNA, the CDR3 is TGTGCAGCAAGCGCGGCTTCCTATCCCCTGGGGGATGGCGGTTTCTTTAACACCGATAAACTCATCTTT. Its translation: CAASAASYPLGDGGFFNTDKLIF.

Concerning this clone: This is likely an artifact of a read error, given a far larger clone one base away. Other nucleotide sequences in the sample specify the same CDR3. The chain recombines TRAV29/DV5 with TRDJ1, with TRDD3 matching over 9 bases. The germline gives CDR1 NSMFDY, CDR2 ISSIKDK. This CDR3 region has 23 residues. The CDR3 DNA reads TGTGCAGCAAGCGTGGCTTCCTATCCCCTGGGGGATGGCGGTTTCTTTAACACCGATAAACTCATCTTC. Translating it yields CAASVASYPLGDGGFFNTDKLIF.

This chain uses TRDV2 with TRDJ3; D might be TRDD3 (6 bases). The germline V gene encodes CDR1 GEAIGNYY and CDR2 EKD. There are 20 residues in the CDR3. The V end lost 0 bases, the J end lost 4 bases, and 21 bases lay between the germline ends. The CDR3 region has the DNA TGTGCCTGTGACACCGGGAACGGGGGACCTCCGAGATGGGACACCCGACAGATGTTTTTC. Residues: CACDTGNGGPPRWDTRQMFF.

CDR3 coding DNA: TGTGCCTGTGACACCGTGAGGAATGGGGGATACGCGAGCGACACCGATAAACTCATCTTT. It specifies CACDTVRNGGYASDTDKLIF. The chain is built from TRDV2 and TRDJ1; TRDD3 matches at 11 bases. The V gene end was trimmed by 0 bases and the J gene end by 0 bases; junction bases not matched to a gene: 14. This CDR3 has 20 residues. CDR1 is GEAIGNYY, CDR2 EKD, per germline.

To note about this clone: This may arise from a read error, as a much more abundant clone is one base away. The chain employs TRDV2 and TRDJ3, with 12 bases matching TRDD3. CDR1 is GEAIGNYY and CDR2 is EKD in the germline V gene. The CDR3 loop spans 23 amino acids. The CDR3 bases are TGTGCCTGTGACACGCCCGGTACTGGGGGATACAAGAATAGCTCCTGGGCCACCCGACAGATGTTTTTC. This codes for CACDTPGTGGYKNSSWATRQMFF.

The chain couples TRDV2 to TRDJ3, with TRDD3 identical over 11 bases. The CDR3 length is 18 residues. Germline V gene sequence: CDR1 GEAIGNYY, CDR2 EKD. The V and J ends lost 1 base and 0 bases, in that order; junction bases with no gene match: 1. This chain's CDR3 is CACDTTGGYSWDTRQMFF. Here the CDR3 DNA reads TGTGCCTGTGACACTACTGGGGGATACTCCTGGGACACCCGACAGATGTTTTTC.

Concerning this clone itself: A far larger clone is one nucleotide away, so this likely arose from a read error. The genes are TRDV2 and TRDJ1; possible D gene TRDD3, 6 bases. The V and J ends lost 2 bases and 4 bases respectively, with 19 bases between them. Germline V gene data show CDR1 as GEAIGNYY and CDR2 as EKD. The length of the CDR3 is 16 residues. For the CDR3, the DNA is TGTGCCTGTGACATGATGATGGGGGCTACGCGCGATAAACTCATCTTT. It translates to CACDMMMGATRDKLIF.

As to this clone: This may be a read error, as it is one base from a much larger clone. Other DNA sequences in the sample encode the same CDR3. The rearrangement joins TRDV2 to TRDJ2, with 12 bases that match TRDD3. This CDR3 comprises 19 residues. Trimming at V came to 0 bases and at J to 8 bases, leaving 15 bases not matched to a gene. Germline CDR1 and CDR2: GEAIGNYY and EKD. The CDR3 DNA reads as TGTGCCTGTGACACCGTGGAAGACTGGGGGATACCTACGACGGCACAACTCTTCTTT. It yields the protein CACDTVEDWGIPTTAQLFF.

This clone was observed a single time. This sequence joins TRDV2 and TRDJ1, with 8 nucleotides matching TRDD3. Germline CDR1 reads GEAIGNYY; CDR2 reads EKD. The CDR3 sequence is 18 residues long. J gave up 0 bases and V 0 bases, and 11 bases lay outside the gene matches. The CDR3 nucleotides read TGTGCCTGTGACACCGTCGGACTGGGGGGGCCGTACACCGATAAACTCATCTTT. The encoded protein is CACDTVGLGGPYTDKLIF.

The V gene is TRDV1, the J gene TRDJ1; D remains unclear. Germline values: CDR1 TSWWSYY, CDR2 QGS. The length of the CDR3 is 19 residues. Between the trimmed V and J ends, which lost 3 bases and 0 bases, there was a span of 23 bases. CDR3 nucleotides: TGTGCTCTTGGGGACCCAAGACCCGGGGCTGGACGGTACACCGATAAACTCATCTTT. This encodes CALGDPRPGAGRYTDKLIF.

Within the sample, this clone is large. Additional DNA sequences in this sample encode the identical CDR3. This chain links TRDV2 with TRDJ3, with D possibly matching TRDD3 (6 bases). The CDR3 covers 18 residues. The V end lost 0 bases, the J end lost 0 bases, and 11 bases lay between the germline ends. Looked up from germline, CDR1 is GEAIGNYY and CDR2 is EKD. The CDR3 DNA reads TGTGCCTGTGACACCGCGGGGATTAGCTCCTGGGACACCCGACAGATGTTTTTC. It codes for CACDTAGISSWDTRQMFF.